This TCR beta chain was captured by sequencing in a study of cytomegalovirus exposure and HLA in healthy donors. The study ran its PCR with 60 Vbeta and 13 Jbeta primers. Measured with immunoSEQ multiplex PCR; TCRdb has only the in-frame clones, and not every one. Recorded for this sample: over 55,000 clones. A word on this clone: The antigen is unknown.

Study-wide results and limits: Usually a TCR sequence was rare, but some public TCRs were found in many donors.

V lost 3 bases, J lost 0 bases, and 20 bases lay in between. There are 19 residues in the CDR3. Looked up from germline, CDR1 is WNHNN and CDR2 is SYGVQD (reference sequence). The source of this sequence is a male donor in good health and CMV-seronegative. The V call is TRBV10-1, the J call TRBJ2-2; D may be TRBD1 (6 bases). The material sequenced was PBMCs. The CDR3 protein is CASSEGNAGATSNTGELFF. The CDR3 nucleotides read TGCGCCAGCAGTGAAGGGAACGCAGGGGCGACTTCGAACACCGGGGAGCTGTTTTTT.